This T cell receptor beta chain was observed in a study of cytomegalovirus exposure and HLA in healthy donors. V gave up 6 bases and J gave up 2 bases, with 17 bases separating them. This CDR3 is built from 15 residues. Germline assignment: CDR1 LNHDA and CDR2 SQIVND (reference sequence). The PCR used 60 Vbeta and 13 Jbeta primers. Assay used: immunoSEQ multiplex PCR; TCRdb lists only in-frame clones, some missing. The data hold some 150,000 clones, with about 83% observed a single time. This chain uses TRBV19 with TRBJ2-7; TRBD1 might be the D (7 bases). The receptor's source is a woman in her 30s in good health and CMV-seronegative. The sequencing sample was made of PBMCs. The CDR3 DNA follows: TGTGCCAGTAGCCCGAGGACAGGAGGGCCCTACGAGCAGTACTTC. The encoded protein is CASSPRTGGPYEQYF.